Reported below is one TCR beta chain. Its cognate antigen is unknown. The sample comes from a study of shared clonotypes between healthy human individuals. On the study more broadly: CD4 naive cells filled three plates per donor, CD4 memory three, CD8 naive two and CD8 memory one. Study results and limitations: Some clonotypes were shared by all four sorted-subset donors, while others were not shared. The non-shared ones had lower generation probabilities than the shared ones.

Trimming took off 5 bases at V and 3 bases at J, with 10 bases between the two ends. The CDR3 covers 13 residues. Germline CDR1 is MNHNY and CDR2 is SVGAGI (reference sequence). DNA at around 210 ng, 30,000 or so T cell genomes, went into sorted-subset replicate PCRs. Profiled with immunoSEQ multiplex PCR; TCRdb holds only in-frame clones, not every one. The table shows 1,400,000 or so clones, with around 98.5% occurring only once. V is TRBV6-6 and J is TRBJ1-2, with D perhaps matching TRBD1 (6 bases). This receptor was taken from a man aged 25-45 years in good health. What was sequenced was naive CD4+ T cells sorted from blood. Indicated subset: CD45RA+ positively selected. This CDR3 is CASSQQGHYGYTF. The DNA of the CDR3 is TGTGCCAGCAGTCAACAGGGACACTATGGCTACACCTTC.